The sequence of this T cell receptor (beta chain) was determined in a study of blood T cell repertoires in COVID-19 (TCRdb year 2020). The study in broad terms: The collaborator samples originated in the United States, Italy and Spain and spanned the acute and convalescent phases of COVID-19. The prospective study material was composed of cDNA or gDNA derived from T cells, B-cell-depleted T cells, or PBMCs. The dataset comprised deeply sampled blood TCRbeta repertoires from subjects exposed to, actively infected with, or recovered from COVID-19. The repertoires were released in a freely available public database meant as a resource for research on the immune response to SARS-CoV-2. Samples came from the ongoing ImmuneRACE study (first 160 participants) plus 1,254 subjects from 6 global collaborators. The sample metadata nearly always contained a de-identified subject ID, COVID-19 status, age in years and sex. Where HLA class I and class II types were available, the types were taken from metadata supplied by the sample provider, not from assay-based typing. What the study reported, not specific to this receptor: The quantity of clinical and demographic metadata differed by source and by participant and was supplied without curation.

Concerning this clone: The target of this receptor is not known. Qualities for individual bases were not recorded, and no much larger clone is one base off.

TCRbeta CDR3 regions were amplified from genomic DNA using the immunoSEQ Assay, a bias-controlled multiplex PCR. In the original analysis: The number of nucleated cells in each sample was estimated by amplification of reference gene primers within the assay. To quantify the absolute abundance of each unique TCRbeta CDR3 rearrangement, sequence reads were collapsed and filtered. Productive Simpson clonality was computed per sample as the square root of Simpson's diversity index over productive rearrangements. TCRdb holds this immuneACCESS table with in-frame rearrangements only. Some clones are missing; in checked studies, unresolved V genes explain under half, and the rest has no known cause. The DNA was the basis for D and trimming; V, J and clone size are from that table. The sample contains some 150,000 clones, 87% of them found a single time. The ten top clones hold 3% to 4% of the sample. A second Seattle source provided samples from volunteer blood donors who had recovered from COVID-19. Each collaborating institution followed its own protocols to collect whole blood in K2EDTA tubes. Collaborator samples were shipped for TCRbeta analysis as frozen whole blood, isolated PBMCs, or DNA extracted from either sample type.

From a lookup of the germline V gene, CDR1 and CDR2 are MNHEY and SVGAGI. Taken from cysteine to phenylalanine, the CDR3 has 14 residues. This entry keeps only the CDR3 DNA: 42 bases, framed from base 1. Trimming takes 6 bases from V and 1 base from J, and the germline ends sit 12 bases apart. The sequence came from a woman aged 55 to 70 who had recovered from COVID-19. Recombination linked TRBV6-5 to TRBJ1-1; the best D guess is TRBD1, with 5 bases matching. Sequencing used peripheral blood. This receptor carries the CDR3 CASRRDSGNTEAFF. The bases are TGTGCCAGCAGACGCGACAGTGGGAACACTGAAGCTTTCTTT.